This is a list of T cell receptor beta chains from one sample in a study of OX40 agonist ivuxolimab in advanced cancers. Using immunoSEQ multiplex PCR, the repertoire was profiled, and TCRdb retains in-frame clones only, with some absent. The data show 20,000 to 25,000 clones, approximately 90% seen once. The input for sequencing was CD4+ or CD8+ T cells sorted from blood, taken in a trial of the OX40 agonist ivuxolimab. The receptors were sampled from an adult with an advanced solid tumor such as melanoma, head and neck, liver or kidney cancer. Each CDR3 is given with its conserved first and last residue. A D gene is named only where the DNA matches it firmly. Part of the rows lack a size; the others show once, few, many or a class for expanded clones.

d_call j_call clone_size v_call cdr3_aa cdr3_nt
TRBD1 TRBJ2-4 once TRBV19 CASSSSGTANIQYF TGTGCCAGTAGTTCTTCCGGGACAGCAAACATTCAGTACTTC
- TRBJ1-6 once TRBV6-1 CASSEKFSPLHF TGTGCCAGCAGTGAAAAGTTTTCACCCCTCCACTTT
TRBD1 TRBJ2-7 - TRBV5-1 CASSGGTGAYEQYF TGCGCCAGCAGCGGAGGGACAGGGGCCTACGAGCAGTACTTC
TRBD2 TRBJ2-5 - TRBV5-6 CASSLAPGGPETQYF TGTGCCAGCAGCTTGGCCCCGGGGGGGCCGGAGACCCAGTACTTC
- TRBJ1-2 - TRBV6-5 CATFTNNYGYTF TGTGCCACCTTCACTAATAACTATGGCTACACCTTC
- TRBJ1-1 few TRBV2 CASSEWETPNTEAFF TGTGCCAGCAGTGAATGGGAGACGCCGAACACTGAAGCTTTCTTT
- TRBJ2-5 - TRBV6-5 CASSWGVGKGETQYF TGTGCCAGCAGCTGGGGGGTTGGAAAGGGCGAGACCCAGTACTTC
TRBD2 TRBJ2-1 once TRBV4-1 CASSQDRSGGADNEQFF TGCGCCAGCAGCCAAGATAGAAGCGGGGGGGCGGACAATGAGCAGTTCTTC
- TRBJ2-3 - TRBV6-4 CASSERAGLGDTQYF TGTGCCAGCAGTGAACGGGCGGGGCTAGGGGATACGCAGTATTTT
- TRBJ2-7 - TRBV7-8 CASSLTGTNYEQYF TGTGCCAGCAGCTTAACAGGGACCAACTACGAGCAGTACTTC
TRBD1 TRBJ2-7 - TRBV4-1 CASSQVPQGQKLYEQYF TGCGCCAGCAGCCAAGTGCCCCAGGGACAGAAACTCTACGAGCAGTACTTC
- TRBJ2-7 - TRBV2 CASSGTFRTRKPIEQYF TGTGCCAGCAGTGGCACGTTCAGGACACGCAAGCCCATCGAGCAGTACTTC
- TRBJ2-1 - TRBV18 CASSPIGYNEQFF TGTGCCAGCTCACCAATAGGCTACAATGAGCAGTTCTTC
- TRBJ1-1 - TRBV30 CAWSPLGSRAFF TGTGCCTGGAGTCCGTTAGGGTCGAGAGCTTTCTTT
- TRBJ2-1 - TRBV11-1 CASSLDGPLDEQFF TGTGCCAGCAGCTTAGATGGCCCTCTAGATGAGCAGTTCTTC
TRBD1 TRBJ2-5 - TRBV6-1 CASSERLRTGGRETQYF TGTGCCAGCAGTGAACGTCTAAGGACAGGGGGCAGGGAGACCCAGTACTTC
- TRBJ2-7 - TRBV6-4 CASTARREQYF TGTGCCAGCACCGCCAGGCGCGAGCAGTACTTC
- TRBJ1-2 - TRBV5-6 CASSSTAEGYTF TGTGCCAGCAGCTCGACAGCCGAAGGCTACACCTTC
- TRBJ1-1 - TRBV7-2 CASSSSGAEGAFF TGTGCCAGCAGCTCGTCAGGGGCAGAGGGAGCTTTCTTT
- TRBJ2-3 - TRBV2 CASQTDGAHPTDTQYF TGTGCCAGCCAAACAGATGGAGCTCACCCCACAGATACGCAGTATTTT
TRBD2 TRBJ2-3 - TRBV7-9 CASSYSGGAGDTQYF TGTGCCAGCAGCTATAGCGGGGGGGCCGGGGATACGCAGTATTTT
- TRBJ2-2 - TRBV10-2 CASIMGGNTGELFF TGCGCCAGCATTATGGGGGGGAACACCGGGGAGCTGTTTTTT
TRBD1 TRBJ2-3 - TRBV27 CASSLWDSLSEQYF TGTGCCAGCAGTTTATGGGACAGCTTGAGTGAGCAGTATTTT